The source of this T cell receptor (beta chain) is a study of T cells after yellow fever vaccination. The CDR3 has 15 residues. V was trimmed by 1 base and J by 0 bases, leaving 8 bases between them. Germline CDR1 MNHNS, CDR2 SASEGT. The study made its TCR cDNA through 5'RACE template switching. That step introduced a universal primer site along with UMIs. Each CDR3 protein gets one entry after TCRdb re-called the 5' RACE reads with MiXCR. The repertoire holds hundreds of thousands of distinct CDR3 sequences, with 20% to 25% as singletons. This clonotype was counted a few times. This sequence joins TRBV6-1 and TRBJ2-3; the D is unclear. The sequence was collected from a young man who received the YFV17D yellow fever vaccine. The starting material was PBMCs, obtained around 3 weeks after the first yellow fever vaccination. CDR3 residues: CASSEEGWSTDTQYF. CDR3 sequence (DNA): TGTGCCAGCAGTGAAGAGGGATGGAGCACAGATACGCAGTATTTT.